The table lists the clone carrying this T cell receptor (beta chain) with many counts. Its antigen is undetermined. This entry comes from a study of identical twins. Study-wide results and limits: In cord blood, abundant beta clonotypes had fewer insertions; memory showed no trend. Analyses based on zero insertions could be partly confounded by invariant MAIT and iNKT cells. Models came in too low on out-of-frame TCR alpha sharing in monozygotic twins.

The V end lost 7 bases, the J end lost 5 bases, and 12 bases lay between the germline ends. The CDR3 runs to 12 residues. TCRdb reprocessed the 5' RACE reads via MiXCR and lists one record per CDR3 protein. The sample includes about 690,000 distinct CDR3 sequences, 5.5% to 6.5% of them seen just once. The sample was naive T cells sorted from blood. The TCR sequence derives from a man aged 18 to 29 in good health. The genes are TRBV12-3 or TRBV12-4 and TRBJ2-7, with D perhaps TRBD1 (6 bases). The CDR3 spells CASTYRVDEQYF. Here the CDR3 DNA reads TGTGCCAGCACCTACAGGGTCGACGAGCAGTACTTC.